Each of the 17 T cell receptor beta chains below was sequenced from the same sample in a study of cytomegalovirus exposure and HLA in healthy donors. 60 Vbeta and 13 Jbeta primers were used in PCR. Some clones are missing from TCRdb's copy, which holds only in-frame ones; the method was immunoSEQ multiplex PCR. The sample records around 140,000 clones, just under 90% being singletons. The sample consisted of PBMCs. The receptors come from a woman aged 30 to 39 in good health and CMV-seronegative.

The chain carries TRBV27 and TRBJ2-3; 9 bases are shared with TRBD2. The germline gives CDR1 MNHEY, CDR2 SMNVEV (reference sequence). V was pared by 2 bases and J by 7 bases, with 7 bases of the junction left unmatched. The CDR3 has 15 residues. The chain's CDR3 is CASSLELAGWNTQYF. CDR3 nucleotides: TGTGCCAGCAGTTTAGAGCTAGCGGGATGGAATACGCAGTATTTT.

V gene TRBV19 combines with J gene TRBJ2-3; D is unresolved. This CDR3 has 13 amino acids. In germline, CDR1 is LNHDA, CDR2 SQIVND (reference sequence). Trimming removed 8 bases at V and 2 bases at J, with 11 bases between. CDR3: CASSGLNTDTQYF. Written as DNA, the CDR3 is TGTGCCAGTTCAGGCCTGAACACAGATACGCAGTATTTT.

The V gene is TRBV30, the J gene TRBJ2-3; 13 nucleotides match TRBD2. The CDR3 is 15 amino acids. Per the germline V gene, CDR1 is GTSNPN and CDR2 is SVGIG (reference sequence). The trim removed 4 bases at V and 5 bases at J, leaving 6 bases unmatched. CDR3 protein: CAWTPGLAGLDTQYF. The CDR3 DNA sequence: TGTGCCTGGACGCCGGGACTAGCGGGGTTAGATACGCAGTATTTT.

The rearrangement joins TRBV29-1 to TRBJ2-4, with D possibly matching TRBD2 (6 bases). Germline V CDR1 and CDR2: SQVTM, ANQGSEA. Deletions cut 4 bases from V and 0 bases from J, with 7 bases between. CDR3 length: 13 amino acids. CDR3 protein: CSVAGRAKNIQYF. In DNA, the CDR3 is TGCAGCGTTGCCGGGAGAGCCAAAAACATTCAGTACTTC.

The chain has TRBV18 and TRBJ2-2; D unresolved. Trimming stripped 1 base from V and 5 bases from J, with 11 bases between. The length of the CDR3 is 15 residues. CDR1 and CDR2 from the germline V gene are KGHSH and LQKENI. CDR3 sequence reads: CASSPRREPTGELFF. The CDR3 region has the DNA TGTGCCAGCTCACCACGGAGAGAGCCTACCGGGGAGCTGTTTTTT.

This sequence joins TRBV5-6 and TRBJ2-5, with a tentative D call TRBD1 (5 bases). Per the germline V gene, CDR1 is SGHDT and CDR2 is YYEEEE. Trimming shortened V by 5 bases and J by 4 bases, and 12 bases separated the two germline ends. The CDR3 runs 13 residues. CDR3 residues: CASRRQFVETQYF. The CDR3 nucleotides are TGTGCCAGCAGGCGACAGTTCGTAGAGACCCAGTACTTC. The full variable domain, rest sourced from reference TRBV5-6 and TRBJ2-5, is DAGVTQSPTHLIKTRGQQVTLRCSPKSGHDTVSWYQQALGQGPQFIFQYYEEEERQRGNFPDRFSGHQFPNYSSELNVNALLLGDSALYLCASRRQFVETQYFGPGTRLLVL.

This clone came up once. The chain couples TRBV2 to TRBJ2-3, with D perhaps matching TRBD1 (5 bases). This CDR3 comprises 12 residues. CDR1 SNHLY and CDR2 FYNNEI come from the germline V gene. Trimming removed 6 bases at V and 8 bases at J, with 12 bases between. The CDR3 sequence is CASRSDRPTQYF. The CDR3 DNA is TGTGCCAGCAGATCCGACAGACCTACGCAGTATTTT.

This clone came up once. The genes are TRBV28 and TRBJ1-1; D unresolved. Germline lookup yields CDR1 MDHEN and CDR2 SYDVKM. The CDR3 spans 17 residues. V dropped 2 bases and J dropped 0 bases, with 16 bases sitting between them. CDR3 sequence reads: CASSLTRVLWMNTEAFF. CDR3 coding DNA: TGTGCCAGCAGTTTAACGCGGGTCCTGTGGATGAACACTGAAGCTTTCTTT.

The CDR3 nucleotides are TGTGCCATCAGTACCTCCTTGGCGGGAGATAACAATGAGCAGTTCTTC. Translating it yields CAISTSLAGDNNEQFF. This chain joins TRBV10-3 and TRBJ2-1; TRBD2 agrees at 7 bases. V lost 5 bases to trimming and J lost 5 bases; unmatched junction nucleotides: 12. This CDR3 has 16 residues. CDR1 ENHRY and CDR2 SYGVKD come from the germline V gene.

This chain links TRBV30 with TRBJ2-5; possibly TRBD2 for D (5 bases). The CDR3 is 11 amino acids. Trimming shortened V by 0 bases and J by 11 bases, and 10 bases separated the two germline ends. The germline gives CDR1 GTSNPN, CDR2 SVGIG (reference sequence). For the CDR3, the DNA is TGTGCCTGGAGTGTGTGGGGAGAGCAGTACTTC. Amino acids: CAWSVWGEQYF. Combining the CDR3 with reference TRBV30 and TRBJ2-5 gives the whole variable domain SQTIHQWPATLVQPVGSPLSLECTVEGTSNPNLYWYRQAAGRGLQLLFYSVGIGQISSEVPQNLSASRPQDRQFILSSKKLLLSDSGFYLCAWSVWGEQYFGPGTRLLVL.

The chain recombines TRBV7-2 with TRBJ2-7; the match to TRBD2 covers 8 bases. CDR1 and CDR2 (germline): SGHTA, FQGNSA. V lost 1 base to trimming and J lost 1 base; unmatched junction nucleotides: 9. The CDR3 is 17 amino acids. The CDR3 loop reads CASSLERGTRLSYEQYF. The CDR3, as DNA: TGTGCCAGCAGCTTAGAACGGGGGACTAGGCTGTCCTACGAGCAGTACTTC.

The chain has TRBV9 and TRBJ2-6; D is uncertain. Germline V gene sequence: CDR1 SGDLS, CDR2 YYNGEE. V was pared by 0 bases and J by 2 bases, with 24 bases between. This CDR3 is built from 21 residues. The CDR3 protein is CASSVVPTSVLLLPGANVLTF. The CDR3 DNA reads as TGTGCCAGCAGCGTAGTCCCCACCTCGGTCCTCTTGCTTCCTGGGGCCAACGTCCTGACTTTC.

This chain uses TRBV7-8 with TRBJ2-7; 10 positions agree with TRBD1. CDR1 and CDR2 from the germline V gene are SGHVS and FQNEAQ. This CDR3 is built from 17 residues. Trimming took 4 bases from V and 5 from J; bases not matched to a gene: 14. CDR3 nucleotides: TGTGCCAGCAGCTCGAGGCGAGTGGGACAGGGGTTCCACGAGCAGTACTTC. Encoded protein: CASSSRRVGQGFHEQYF. The full variable domain, with the rest looked up from reference TRBV7-8 and TRBJ2-7, is GAGVSQSPRYKVAKRGQDVALRCDPISGHVSLFWYQQALGQGPEFLTYFQNEAQLDKSGLPSDRFFAERPEGSVSTLKIQRTQQEDSAVYLCASSSRRVGQGFHEQYFGPGTRLTVT.

V gene TRBV5-4 combines with J gene TRBJ2-1; D possibly corresponds to TRBD1 (5 bases). The CDR3 totals 15 residues. Germline V gene sequence: CDR1 SGHNT, CDR2 YYREEE (reference sequence). V was trimmed by 1 base and J by 7 bases, leaving 15 bases between them. Here the CDR3 DNA reads TGTGCCAGCAGCTTGCCGGCAGGGCTTAAGAATGAGCAGTTCTTC. Protein: CASSLPAGLKNEQFF.

The chain combines TRBV5-6 with TRBJ2-7, with TRBD1 matching 9 bases. The CDR3 is 14 residues long. The V and J ends lost 4 bases and 4 bases, in that order; junction bases with no gene match: 6. CDR1 is SGHDT and CDR2 is YYEEEE in the germline V gene. CDR3 sequence (DNA): TGTGCCAGCAGCCCCGGGACAGGGTGGTACGAGCAGTACTTC. It specifies CASSPGTGWYEQYF.

The sample holds one count of this clone. The V and J genes are TRBV11-2 and TRBJ1-2; 9 bases line up with TRBD1. The CDR3 is made up of 14 amino acids. Germline CDR1 and CDR2: SGHAT and FQNNGV. V shed 5 bases and J 8 bases; nucleotides not matched to a gene: 9. DNA of the CDR3: TGTGCCAGCAGCCTCCGGGACAGGGTAGAAGGCTACACCTTC. Amino acids: CASSLRDRVEGYTF.

This chain joins TRBV28 and TRBJ2-5; 7 bases fit TRBD1. TRBJ2-7 matches the DNA end more closely, so the J call is doubtful. The CDR3 has 12 amino acids. CDR1 is MDHEN and CDR2 is SYDVKM in the germline V gene. In DNA, the CDR3 is TGTGCCAGCTGGGGACAGTCATACGAGCAGTACTTC. It yields the protein CASWGQSYEQYF.